This T cell receptor beta chain was recovered during a study of OX40 agonist ivuxolimab in advanced cancers. In the study overall: Ivuxolimab was a fully human IgG2 agonistic monoclonal antibody targeting the costimulatory receptor OX40 (CD134). Three dose-escalation patients achieved partial responses, one with hepatocellular carcinoma and two with cutaneous melanoma. Intravenous ivuxolimab was administered to patients every 2 weeks at six dose levels: 0.01, 0.1, 0.3, 1.5, 3 and 10 mg/kg. The monotherapy dose-escalation portion (N ≈ 57 patients) of the phase I ivuxolimab trial is reported in the paper. Of the approximately 50 dose-escalation patients, hepatocellular carcinoma was present in about 20, melanoma in some 15, renal cell carcinoma in 9 and head and neck cancer in 9. The purpose of peripheral TCRbeta sequencing was to test whether ivuxolimab changed TCR sequence diversity and led to clonal T-cell expansion. In the dose-escalation cohort, approximately 83% of patients were male, and the mean age was 60 years with a range of roughly 20 to 79. Prior anti-PD-1, anti-PD-L1 or anti-CTLA-4 therapy was permitted, and checkpoint inhibitors had been received by around 39% of dose-escalation patients.

CDR1 is given as SEHNR and CDR2 as FQNEAQ, both from the germline V gene (reference sequence). V trim: 1 base; J trim: 4 bases; unmatched bases: 5. Counted from cysteine to phenylalanine, this CDR3 has 16 amino acids. Only CDR3 DNA remains: 48 bases, in frame from the first base. Findings and caveats that apply to the study as a whole: At doses of 0.1 to 3.0 mg/kg, clonal expansion of both CD4+ and CD8+ blood T cells was observed from baseline to week 6. After ivuxolimab, CD8+ T cells had more expanded clones than CD4+ T cells on average. Antigen specificity was not determined for the clonally expanded peripheral T cells. In the 0.1-3.0 mg/kg groups, partial responders had among the lowest normalized peripheral clonal expansion, particularly in CD8+ T cells. Low levels of normalized T-cell clonal expansion were also seen in some patients who did not respond.

Genomic DNA was extracted from sorted cells for sequencing of the TCRbeta CDR3 region. The immunoSEQ Assay was used to sequence the TCRbeta CDR3 regions. The source is immuneACCESS, and TCRdb retained only in-frame sequences with V and J called. Part of the clones is not carried over; for the studies checked, unresolved V genes explain less than half of this, and the remainder is unexplained. The sample table shows roughly 40,000 clones, and 75% to 90% are seen once. The ten top clones hold roughly 4.5% of the sample. The trial excluded patients who had a history of autoimmune disease or were on systemic immunosuppression. Peripheral blood for TCR sequencing was collected from all dose cohorts at baseline, on cycle 4 day 1, and on cycle 7 day 1. The samples were taken from a phase I, first-in-human, multicenter, open-label dose-escalation trial of ivuxolimab. Adults with locally advanced or metastatic melanoma, renal cell carcinoma, hepatocellular carcinoma or head and neck squamous cell carcinoma were enrolled in the trial. Before TCR sequencing, CD4+ T cells and CD8+ T cells from peripheral blood were sorted into separate populations.

About this clone: No cognate antigen has been identified for it. No base quality information exists; no much larger clone differs at one position.

The receptor was isolated from an adult with an advanced solid tumor such as melanoma, head and neck, liver or kidney cancer. This sequence uses TRBV7-9 and TRBJ1-1; 11 junctional bases match TRBD1. The sample was CD4+ or CD8+ T cells sorted from blood, taken in a trial of the OX40 agonist ivuxolimab. This receptor has the CDR3 CASSLGGTGGGTEAFF. The nucleotide sequence reads TGTGCCAGCAGCTTAGGAGGGACAGGGGGAGGCACTGAAGCTTTCTTT.